This is a list of T cell receptor beta chains from one sample in a study of vaccination effects on CD4 cells after COVID-19. These receptors' targets are unknown. The data were produced by immunoSEQ multiplex PCR, yet TCRdb's version contains in-frame clones alone and is incomplete. The sample has about 34,000 clones, around 73% seen once. This sample comprised CD4+ T cells from PBMCs cultured with HCoV-OC43 spike peptides, obtained before COVID-19 vaccination. Every receptor here comes from a human donor who received a COVID-19 vaccine. CDR3s include the opening cysteine and the closing phenylalanine or tryptophan. A D gene is named only where the DNA matches it firmly. Not all rows give a size; the values are once, few, many and, for expanded clones, a class.

j_gene: TRBJ2-5; d_gene: -; v_gene: TRBV5-4; abundance: -; CDR3nt: TGTGCCAGCAGCCCGGAAGCCACAGGAAGAGAGACCCAGTACTTC; CDR3aa: CASSPEATGRETQYF
j_gene: TRBJ1-4; d_gene: -; v_gene: TRBV10-3; abundance: few; CDR3nt: TGTGCCATCAGTGAGGGGGAAGGAGAAAAACTGTTTTTT; CDR3aa: CAISEGEGEKLFF
j_gene: TRBJ1-1; d_gene: -; v_gene: TRBV7-9; abundance: few; CDR3nt: TGTGCCAGCAGCTTAGGGACCCCAGCTTTCTTT; CDR3aa: CASSLGTPAFF
j_gene: TRBJ2-6; d_gene: -; v_gene: TRBV18; abundance: -; CDR3nt: TGTGCCAGCTCGCCTGGGGCCAACGTCCTGACTTTC; CDR3aa: CASSPGANVLTF
j_gene: TRBJ2-3; d_gene: -; v_gene: TRBV5-8; abundance: -; CDR3nt: TGTGCCAGCAGCCTACAGAGCACAGATACGCAGTATTTT; CDR3aa: CASSLQSTDTQYF
j_gene: TRBJ1-6; d_gene: -; v_gene: TRBV5-5; abundance: -; CDR3nt: TGTGCCAGCAGCTTGTCTGGGTTTGGAAGTTCACCCCTCCACTTT; CDR3aa: CASSLSGFGSSPLHF
j_gene: TRBJ2-1; d_gene: -; v_gene: TRBV28; abundance: -; CDR3nt: TGTGCCAGCAGTTTAGCGGGGCCTTCCTACAATGAGCAGTTCTTC; CDR3aa: CASSLAGPSYNEQFF
j_gene: TRBJ2-2; d_gene: -; v_gene: TRBV11-3; abundance: -; CDR3nt: TGTGCCAGCAGCCCGCCCGGTACCGGGGAGCTGTTTTTT; CDR3aa: CASSPPGTGELFF
j_gene: TRBJ1-2; d_gene: -; v_gene: TRBV7-2; abundance: -; CDR3nt: TGTGCCAGCAGCCAGCCTTATGGCTACACCTTC; CDR3aa: CASSQPYGYTF
j_gene: TRBJ1-2; d_gene: TRBD1; v_gene: TRBV9; abundance: -; CDR3nt: TGTGCCAGCAGCGGGTGGGGACAGCGTAACTATGGCTACACCTTC; CDR3aa: CASSGWGQRNYGYTF
j_gene: TRBJ1-2; d_gene: TRBD1; v_gene: TRBV10-3; abundance: few; CDR3nt: TGTGCCATCAGTGGAGGGACAGGGGAGTATGGCTACACCTTC; CDR3aa: CAISGGTGEYGYTF
j_gene: TRBJ1-3; d_gene: -; v_gene: TRBV7-2; abundance: -; CDR3nt: TGTGCCAGCAGACTGGGGACGGGACTCTCTGGAAACACCATATATTTT; CDR3aa: CASRLGTGLSGNTIYF
j_gene: TRBJ1-1; d_gene: -; v_gene: TRBV19; abundance: -; CDR3nt: TGTGCCAGTAGTAACTATGGGGGTAACACTGAAGCTTTCTTT; CDR3aa: CASSNYGGNTEAFF
j_gene: TRBJ1-2; d_gene: -; v_gene: TRBV30; abundance: -; CDR3nt: TGTGCCTGGAGAATGGATTTAAGGGGGTACACCTTC; CDR3aa: CAWRMDLRGYTF
j_gene: TRBJ2-1; d_gene: -; v_gene: TRBV7-9; abundance: -; CDR3nt: TGTGCCAGCAGTCCCAGACGGGAGTCCGCCTACAATGAGCAGTTCTTC; CDR3aa: CASSPRRESAYNEQFF
j_gene: TRBJ2-2; d_gene: TRBD1; v_gene: TRBV6-2/TRBV6-3; abundance: -; CDR3nt: TGTGCCAGCAGTCTTTTGGACAGGGCAACGAGCGGGGAGCTGTTTTTT; CDR3aa: CASSLLDRATSGELFF
j_gene: TRBJ1-1; d_gene: -; v_gene: TRBV2; abundance: -; CDR3nt: TGTGCCAGCAGTCCGACACCGGGCACTGAAGCTTTCTTT; CDR3aa: CASSPTPGTEAFF
j_gene: TRBJ2-7; d_gene: -; v_gene: TRBV20-1; abundance: -; CDR3nt: TGCAGTGCTAGTAATCAAGCGGGTAGTATCTACGAGCAGTACTTC; CDR3aa: CSASNQAGSIYEQYF
j_gene: TRBJ1-1; d_gene: TRBD1; v_gene: TRBV6-5; abundance: -; CDR3nt: TGTGCCAGCAGTAGGGGGCGGGGGAACACTGAAGCTTTCTTT; CDR3aa: CASSRGRGNTEAFF
j_gene: TRBJ2-5; d_gene: TRBD1; v_gene: TRBV6-5; abundance: -; CDR3nt: TGTGCCAGCAGCCGCGACGGACAGGGGTATGGGACCCAGTACTTC; CDR3aa: CASSRDGQGYGTQYF
j_gene: TRBJ1-5; d_gene: -; v_gene: TRBV4-1; abundance: -; CDR3nt: TGCGCCAGCAGCCACCCAGGCCCTCGGGGCAATCAGCCCCAGCATTTT; CDR3aa: CASSHPGPRGNQPQHF
j_gene: TRBJ2-1; d_gene: TRBD2; v_gene: TRBV9; abundance: once; CDR3nt: TGTGCCAGCAGTAGCCGGGACTACCCCTACAATGAGCAGTTCTTC; CDR3aa: CASSSRDYPYNEQFF
j_gene: TRBJ2-3; d_gene: TRBD1; v_gene: TRBV2; abundance: -; CDR3nt: TGTGCCAGCAGTGTTGAGGGGGCGGGCACAGATACGCAGTATTTT; CDR3aa: CASSVEGAGTDTQYF